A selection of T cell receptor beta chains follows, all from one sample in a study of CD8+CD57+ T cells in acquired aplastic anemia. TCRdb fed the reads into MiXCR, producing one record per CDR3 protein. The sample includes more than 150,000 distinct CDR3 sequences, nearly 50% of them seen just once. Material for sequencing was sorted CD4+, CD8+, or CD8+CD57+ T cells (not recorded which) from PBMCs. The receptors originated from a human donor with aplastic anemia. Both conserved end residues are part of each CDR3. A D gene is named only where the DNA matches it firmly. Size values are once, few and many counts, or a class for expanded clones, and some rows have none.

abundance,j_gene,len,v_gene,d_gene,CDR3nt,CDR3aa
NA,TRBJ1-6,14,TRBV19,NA,TGTGCCAGTACCCAGACAGCCCAAAATACACCCCTCCACTTT,CASTQTAQNTPLHF
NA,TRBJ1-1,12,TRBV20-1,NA,TGCAGTGCTAGCAGGGGTACCACTGAAGCTTTCTTT,CSASRGTTEAFF
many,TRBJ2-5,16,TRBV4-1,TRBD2,TGCGCCAGCAGCCAAGTGGGCGGGGGGGCAGGAGAGACCCAGTACTTC,CASSQVGGGAGETQYF
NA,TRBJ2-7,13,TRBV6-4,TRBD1,TGTGCCAGCAGGGGGACAGGCCCGGGGGAGCAGTACTTC,CASRGTGPGEQYF
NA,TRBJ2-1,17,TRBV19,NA,TGTGCCAGTAGTGCGAACACAGGGACGAGGACTAACAATGAGCAGTTCTTC,CASSANTGTRTNNEQFF
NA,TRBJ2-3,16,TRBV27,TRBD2,TGTGCCAGCAGTTTATCGGGGGGGAGATACACAGATACGCAGTATTTT,CASSLSGGRYTDTQYF
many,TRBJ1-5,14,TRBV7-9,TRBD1,TGTGCCAGCAGCTCGACAGGGAGCAATCAGCCCCAGCATTTT,CASSSTGSNQPQHF
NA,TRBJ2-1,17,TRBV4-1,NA,TGCGCCAGCAGCCAGGGGGCGGGGGCCCAATTCTACAATGAGCAGTTCTTC,CASSQGAGAQFYNEQFF
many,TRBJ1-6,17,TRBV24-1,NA,TGTGCCACCAGTGATTTGCGCCGGAACTCCTATAATTCACCCCTCCACTTT,CATSDLRRNSYNSPLHF
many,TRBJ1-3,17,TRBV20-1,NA,TGCAGTGCTAGTCCTCTAAGGTCAGGGAATAATGGAAACACCATATATTTT,CSASPLRSGNNGNTIYF
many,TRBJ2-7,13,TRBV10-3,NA,TGTGCCATCACACGGGACACTGCCTACGAGCAGTACTTC,CAITRDTAYEQYF
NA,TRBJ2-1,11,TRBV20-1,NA,TGCAGGGCTAGAGATCAGCTTAAGCAGTTCTTC,CRARDQLKQFF
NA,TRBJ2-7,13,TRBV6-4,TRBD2,TGTGCCAGCAGTGAGCAGCGGGGGAACGAGCAGTACTTC,CASSEQRGNEQYF
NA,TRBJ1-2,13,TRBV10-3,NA,TGTGCCATCAGGTTCACGGGTGGAAGAGGCTACACCTTC,CAIRFTGGRGYTF
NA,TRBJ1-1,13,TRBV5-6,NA,TGTGCCACCGGGACAAAGATGAACACTGAAGCTTTCTTT,CATGTKMNTEAFF
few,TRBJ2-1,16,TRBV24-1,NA,TGTGCCACCAGTGATTCTGGGGGGAGCTCCTACAATGAGCAGTTCTTC,CATSDSGGSSYNEQFF
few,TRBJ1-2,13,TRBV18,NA,TGTGCCAGCTCACGGGAAGTTAACGATGGCTACACCTTC,CASSREVNDGYTF
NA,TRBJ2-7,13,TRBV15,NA,TGTGCCACCAGCAGAGATTACAGCTACGAGCAGTACTTC,CATSRDYSYEQYF
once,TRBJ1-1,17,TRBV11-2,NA,TGTGCCAGCAGCTTAGATCTGTCGGGGGGGCTGAACACTGAAGCTTTCTTT,CASSLDLSGGLNTEAFF
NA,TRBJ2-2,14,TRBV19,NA,TGTGCCAGTAGCCGGACAGTTAACACCGGGGAGCTGTTTTTT,CASSRTVNTGELFF
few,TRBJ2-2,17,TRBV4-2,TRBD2,TGTGCCAGCAACGGAGGGACTAGCGGGGGGAACACCGGGGAGCTGTTTTTT,CASNGGTSGGNTGELFF
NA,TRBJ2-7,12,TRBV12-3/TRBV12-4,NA,TGTGCCAGCAGTACCTCGGGATACGAGCAGTACTTC,CASSTSGYEQYF
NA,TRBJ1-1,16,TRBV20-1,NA,TGCAGTGCTAGAGATCCCCTAGCAGTGGCACCCTATGAAGCTTTCTTT,CSARDPLAVAPYEAFF
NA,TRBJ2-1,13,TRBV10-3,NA,TGTGCCATCAGCGTGGTAAATCACAATGAGCAGTTCTTC,CAISVVNHNEQFF
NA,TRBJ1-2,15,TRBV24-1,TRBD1,TGTGCCACCAGTGACTCCAGACAGGGGGCCTCTGGCTACACCTTC,CATSDSRQGASGYTF
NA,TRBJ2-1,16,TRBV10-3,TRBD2,TGTGCCATCAGTGAGTCCCTAGCGGGAGTAATAAATGAGCAGTTCTTC,CAISESLAGVINEQFF
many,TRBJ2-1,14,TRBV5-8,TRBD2,TGTGCCAGCACTATGGGACTAGCGGGAAATGAGCAGTTCTTC,CASTMGLAGNEQFF
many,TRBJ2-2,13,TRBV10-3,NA,TGTGCCATAACTCTGGACGGGAGAGGGGAGCTGTTTTTT,CAITLDGRGELFF
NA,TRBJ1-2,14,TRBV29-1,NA,TGCAGCGTTGAAGAGGATGAGGGCATCTATGGCTACACCTTC,CSVEEDEGIYGYTF
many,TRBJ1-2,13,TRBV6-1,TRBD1,TGTGCCAGCAGTCTGACAGGGGACTATGGCTACACCTTC,CASSLTGDYGYTF
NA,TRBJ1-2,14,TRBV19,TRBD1,TGTGCCAGTAGTAATCGAAGGGGGCGTGATGGCTACACCTTC,CASSNRRGRDGYTF
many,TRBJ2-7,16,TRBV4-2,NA,TGTGCCAGCAGCCAAGACGGGGCGGGAACAGGCTACGAGCAGTACTTC,CASSQDGAGTGYEQYF
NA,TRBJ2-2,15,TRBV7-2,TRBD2,TGTGCCAGCAGCCCTAGCGGGACGAACACCGGGGAGCTGTTTTTT,CASSPSGTNTGELFF
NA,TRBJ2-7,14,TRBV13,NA,TGTGCCAGCAGCTCCGGTGTCGACGACTACGAGCAGTACTTC,CASSSGVDDYEQYF
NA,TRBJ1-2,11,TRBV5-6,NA,TGTGCCAGCAGTTCCACCTATGGCTACACCTTC,CASSSTYGYTF
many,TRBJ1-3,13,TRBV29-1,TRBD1,TGCAGCTTCCAACAGGGGTCTGGAAACACCATATATTTT,CSFQQGSGNTIYF
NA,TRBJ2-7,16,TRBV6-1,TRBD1,TGTGCCAGCAGATTGAACCGGGACAGGGGCACCCACGAGCAGTACTTC,CASRLNRDRGTHEQYF
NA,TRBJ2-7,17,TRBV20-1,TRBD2,TGCAGTGCTAGAGATCTCGGGCATAGCGGGGATTCCTACGAGCAGTACTTC,CSARDLGHSGDSYEQYF
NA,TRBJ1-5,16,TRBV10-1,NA,TGCGCCAGCAGTCTATCCGGGACACTGAACAATCAGCCCCAGCATTTT,CASSLSGTLNNQPQHF
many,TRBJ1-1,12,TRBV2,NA,TGTGCCAGCAGGACAGGACTCACTGAAGCTTTCTTT,CASRTGLTEAFF
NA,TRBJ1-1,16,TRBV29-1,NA,TGCAGCGTTGAATGGGCGACACTCAGGGGGAACACTGAAGCTTTCTTT,CSVEWATLRGNTEAFF
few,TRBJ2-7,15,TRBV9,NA,TGTGCCAGCAGCGTAGGATGGGGGGCGGCCTACGAGCAGTACTTC,CASSVGWGAAYEQYF
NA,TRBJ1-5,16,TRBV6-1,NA,TGTGCCAGCAGTGAATTGGGGGGGTATAGCAATCAGCCCCAGCATTTT,CASSELGGYSNQPQHF
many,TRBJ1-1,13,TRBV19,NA,TGTGCCAGTACCCATCCGGAACAGGCTGAAGCTTTCTTT,CASTHPEQAEAFF
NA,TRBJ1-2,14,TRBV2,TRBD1,TGTGCCAGCAGCGGGACAGGGCTCCACTATGGCTACACCTTC,CASSGTGLHYGYTF
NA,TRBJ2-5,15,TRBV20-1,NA,TGCAGTGCTAGAGATCGGACGGCTGGGAGAGAGACCCAGTACTTC,CSARDRTAGRETQYF
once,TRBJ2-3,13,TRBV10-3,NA,TGTGCCACCAGGGGCGGTAGCACAGATACGCGGTATTTT,CATRGGSTDTRYF
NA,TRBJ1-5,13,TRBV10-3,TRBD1,TGTGCCAGTGCAGGGGGCCCTAATCAGCCCCAGCATTTT,CASAGGPNQPQHF
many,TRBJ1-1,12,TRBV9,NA,TGTGCCAGCAGCGGTATGAACACTGAAGCTTTCTTT,CASSGMNTEAFF
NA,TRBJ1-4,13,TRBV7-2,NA,TGTGCCAGCAGCTCTTCGTGGGGAGAGAAACTGTTTTTT,CASSSSWGEKLFF
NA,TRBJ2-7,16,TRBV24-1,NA,TGTGCCACCTACGGGGGGAGGGACAGGATACCCTACGAGCAGTACTTC,CATYGGRDRIPYEQYF